This TCR beta chain was recovered during a study of Ad26.COV2.S vaccination and SARS-CoV-2 variants. Sequenced by immunoSEQ multiplex PCR; TCRdb stores in-frame clones only, minus some. Of approximately 400,000 clones in the sample, approximately 83% were seen once. V gave up 0 bases and J gave up 8 bases, with 13 bases separating them. This CDR3 is 15 amino acids long. The germline V gene encodes CDR1 MNHEY and CDR2 SVGAGI. This clone was seen a single time. The treatment: around 19 received Ad26.COV2.S at low or high dose, single or two shots; several received placebo; per-sample allocation not given. Samples were taken on day 63 after the first vaccine or placebo injection. An adult of 18-55 years in Boston served as donor.

The material was peripheral blood, obtained in a trial of Ad26.COV2.S vaccine versus placebo. The chain carries TRBV6-5 and TRBJ1-4; no clear D. This clonotype was sampled from a person between 18 and 59 years old who received the Ad26.COV2.S COVID-19 vaccine or a placebo. The CDR3 region is CASSYSGKLDEKLFF. The CDR3, as DNA: TGTGCCAGCAGTTACTCCGGCAAATTGGACGAAAAACTGTTTTTT.